This paragraph reports one T cell receptor (beta chain). The data stem from a study of shared clonotypes between healthy human individuals. Naive CD8 cells comprised CD45RO-negative, CCR7-positively selected cells, excluding terminally differentiated effector memory CD45RA+ cells. V was shortened by 10 bases and J by 0 bases, with 9 bases between the two germline ends. CDR1 and CDR2 (germline): LNHDA, SQIVND (reference sequence). The CDR3 has 13 residues. Method: immunoSEQ multiplex PCR; TCRdb's copy keeps in-frame clones and lacks some. The sample contains over 2 million clones, over 85% of which appear only once.

The origin of this receptor is a man between 18 and 29 years old in good health. The sample taken for sequencing was naive CD8+ T cells sorted from blood. The rearrangement uses TRBV19 and TRBJ2-2; D gene uncertain. The CDR3 DNA follows: TGTGCCACTACACGAACGAACACCGGGGAGCTGTTTTTT. Protein: CATTRTNTGELFF.